This T cell receptor (beta chain) was retrieved from a study of glioma-infiltrating T cells. The germline gives CDR1 MDHEN, CDR2 SYDVKM. Trimming stripped 2 bases from V and 7 bases from J, with 9 bases between. This CDR3 comprises 12 residues. Findings and limits, study-wide: Above-expected tissue-blood divergence occurred in all gliomas, most in low-grade ones.

Amplification of TCR alpha and beta CDR3 regions from RNA used iRepertoire nested multiplex PCR. Using its own MiXCR run on the multiplex PCR reads, TCRdb lists one record per CDR3 protein. The data contain approximately 100,000 distinct CDR3 sequences, 25% to 30% of them singletons. Remarks on this clonotype: Its target is unknown. This CDR3 fails to terminate in the conserved phenylalanine or tryptophan, so it likely reflects a read error.

This sequence originates from a human donor with low-grade glioma or glioblastoma, undergoing nonglioma brain surgery, or in good health (not recorded which). The V and J genes are TRBV28 and TRBJ2-7; no clear D gene. Sequencing was performed on glioma tissue, nonneoplastic brain tissue, or PBMCs (not recorded which). DNA of the CDR3: TGTGCCAGCAGTTTAAGCCATGAGGAGCAGTACCTC. This codes for CASSLSHEEQYL.